The clone carrying this T cell receptor beta chain appeared a few times. Its antigen is unidentified. The data belong to a study of response to subunit inactivated influenza vaccine. Points from the study as a whole: It was the authors' suggestion that each seasonal influenza vaccination recruits few new T cells.

TCRdb re-analysed the RT-PCR reads in MiXCR, keeping a single row per CDR3 protein. The repertoire has approximately 490,000 distinct CDR3 sequences, approximately 7.8% of them found once; the top ten carry around 13%. Sequenced here: PBMCs from blood, sampled around 25 months after vaccination. The sequence came from a man between 50 and 75 years old who received an inactivated influenza vaccine.

The CDR3 DNA follows: TGCGCCAGCAGCCAAGTCCAGGGGTATTATGGCTACACCTTC. Its translation: CASSQVQGYYGYTF. This rearrangement joins TRBV4-3 to TRBJ1-2; a possible D gene is TRBD1 (6 bases). The CDR3 contains 14 residues. V gave up 1 base and J gave up 5 bases, with 11 bases separating them. The germline CDR1 and CDR2 sequences are LGHNA and YSLEER.